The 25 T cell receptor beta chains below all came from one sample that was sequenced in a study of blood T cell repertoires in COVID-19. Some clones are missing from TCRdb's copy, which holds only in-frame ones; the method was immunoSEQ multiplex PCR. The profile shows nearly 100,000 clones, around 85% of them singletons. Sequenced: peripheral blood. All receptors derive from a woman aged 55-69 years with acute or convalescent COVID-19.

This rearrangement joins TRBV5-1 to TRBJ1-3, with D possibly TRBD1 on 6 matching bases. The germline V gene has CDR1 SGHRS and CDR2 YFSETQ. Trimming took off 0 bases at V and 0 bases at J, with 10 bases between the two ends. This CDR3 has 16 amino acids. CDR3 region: CASSLGQAGSGNTIYF. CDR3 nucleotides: TGCGCCAGCAGCTTGGGACAGGCGGGCTCTGGAAACACCATATATTTT.

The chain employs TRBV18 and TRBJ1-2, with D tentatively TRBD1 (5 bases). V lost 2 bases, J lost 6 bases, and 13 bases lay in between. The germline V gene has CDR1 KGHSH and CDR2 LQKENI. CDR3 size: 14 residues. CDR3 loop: CASSPRLQGDGYTF. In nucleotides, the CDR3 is TGTGCCAGCTCACCAAGGCTGCAGGGTGATGGCTACACCTTC. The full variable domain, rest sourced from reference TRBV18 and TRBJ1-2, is NAGVMQNPRHLVRRRGQEARLRCSPMKGHSHVYWYRQLPEEGLKFMVYLQKENIIDESGMPKERFSAEFPKEGPSILRIQQVVRGDSAAYFCASSPRLQGDGYTFGSGTRLTVV.

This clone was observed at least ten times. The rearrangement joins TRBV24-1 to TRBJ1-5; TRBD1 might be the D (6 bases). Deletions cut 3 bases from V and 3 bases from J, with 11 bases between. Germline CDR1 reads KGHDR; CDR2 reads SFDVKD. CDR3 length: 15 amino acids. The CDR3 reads CATSDLDRSNQPQHF. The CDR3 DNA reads TGTGCCACCAGTGATCTAGACAGGTCCAATCAGCCCCAGCATTTT.

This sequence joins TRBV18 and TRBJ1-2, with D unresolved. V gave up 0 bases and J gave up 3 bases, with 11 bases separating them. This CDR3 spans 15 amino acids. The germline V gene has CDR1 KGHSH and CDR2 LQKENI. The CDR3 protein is CASSPPNQAYYGYTF. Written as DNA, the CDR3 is TGTGCCAGCTCACCACCGAATCAGGCCTACTATGGCTACACCTTC.

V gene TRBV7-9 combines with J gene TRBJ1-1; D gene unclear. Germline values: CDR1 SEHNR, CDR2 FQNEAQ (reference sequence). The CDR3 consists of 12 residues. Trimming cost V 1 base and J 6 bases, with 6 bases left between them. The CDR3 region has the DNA TGTGCCAGCAGCTTAGACAAATCTGAAGCTTTCTTT. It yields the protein CASSLDKSEAFF.

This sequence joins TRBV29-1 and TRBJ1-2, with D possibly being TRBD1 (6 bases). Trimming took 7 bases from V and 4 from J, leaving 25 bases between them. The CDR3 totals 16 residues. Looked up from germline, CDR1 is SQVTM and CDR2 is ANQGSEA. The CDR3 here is CSAGMNEPDRTYGYTF. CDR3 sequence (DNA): TGCAGCGCTGGAATGAACGAACCGGACAGAACCTATGGCTACACCTTC.

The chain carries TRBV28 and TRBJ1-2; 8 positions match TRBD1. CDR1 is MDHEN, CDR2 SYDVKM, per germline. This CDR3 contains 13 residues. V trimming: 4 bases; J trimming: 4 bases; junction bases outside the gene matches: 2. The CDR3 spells CASSSGQGYGYTF. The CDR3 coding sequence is TGTGCCAGCAGTTCCGGACAGGGCTATGGCTACACCTTC.

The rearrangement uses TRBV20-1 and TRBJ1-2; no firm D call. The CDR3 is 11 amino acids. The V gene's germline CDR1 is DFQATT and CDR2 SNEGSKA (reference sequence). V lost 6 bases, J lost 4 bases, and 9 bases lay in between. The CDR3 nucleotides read TGCAGTGCAAGCACCTCCTATGGCTACACCTTC. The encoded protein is CSASTSYGYTF.

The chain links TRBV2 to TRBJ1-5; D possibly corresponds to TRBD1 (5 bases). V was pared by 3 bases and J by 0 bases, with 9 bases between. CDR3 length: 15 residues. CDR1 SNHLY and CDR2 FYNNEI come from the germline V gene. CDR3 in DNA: TGTGCCAGCAGTGATAAGGGGTATAGCAATCAGCCCCAGCATTTT. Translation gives CASSDKGYSNQPQHF.

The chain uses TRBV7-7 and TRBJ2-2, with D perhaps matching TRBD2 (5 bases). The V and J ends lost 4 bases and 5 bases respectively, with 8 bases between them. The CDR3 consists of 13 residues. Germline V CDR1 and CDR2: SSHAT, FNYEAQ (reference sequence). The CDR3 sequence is CASSWTPTGELFF. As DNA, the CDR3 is TGTGCCAGCAGCTGGACTCCAACCGGGGAGCTGTTTTTT.

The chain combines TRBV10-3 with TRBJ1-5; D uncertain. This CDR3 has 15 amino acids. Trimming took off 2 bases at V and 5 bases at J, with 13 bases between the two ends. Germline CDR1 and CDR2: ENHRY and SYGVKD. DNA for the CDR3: TGTGCCATCAGTGAGGCACCTCTAGGAGATCAGCCCCAGCATTTT. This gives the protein CAISEAPLGDQPQHF.

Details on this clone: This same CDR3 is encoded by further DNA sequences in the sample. CDR3 in DNA: TGTGCCAGCCTAGACAGGGCGGACTATGGCTACACCTTC. This encodes CASLDRADYGYTF. The V and J genes are TRBV28 and TRBJ1-2; 7 nucleotides line up with TRBD1. The CDR3 is 13 amino acids. Unmatched junction bases numbered 6, after V lost 8 bases and J lost 3 bases. Germline V CDR1 and CDR2: MDHEN, SYDVKM.

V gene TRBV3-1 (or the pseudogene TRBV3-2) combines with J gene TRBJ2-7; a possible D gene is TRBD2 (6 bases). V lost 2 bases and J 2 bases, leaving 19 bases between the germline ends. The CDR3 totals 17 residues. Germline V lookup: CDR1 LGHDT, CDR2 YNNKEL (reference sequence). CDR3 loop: CASSQQMGLYAAYEQYF. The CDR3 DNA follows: TGTGCCAGCAGCCAACAAATGGGACTCTACGCCGCCTACGAGCAGTACTTC.

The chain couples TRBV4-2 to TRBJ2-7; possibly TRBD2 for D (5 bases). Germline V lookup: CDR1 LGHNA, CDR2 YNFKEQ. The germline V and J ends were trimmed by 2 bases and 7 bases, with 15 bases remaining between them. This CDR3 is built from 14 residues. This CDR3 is CASSQLGLNGEQYF. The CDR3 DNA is TGTGCCAGCAGCCAACTAGGACTCAACGGGGAGCAGTACTTC.

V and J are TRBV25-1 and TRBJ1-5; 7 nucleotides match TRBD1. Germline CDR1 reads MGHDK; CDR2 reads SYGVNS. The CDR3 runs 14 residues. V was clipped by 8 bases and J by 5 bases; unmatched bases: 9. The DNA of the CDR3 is TGTGCCAGCTCGAAGTGGGGGACAGATCAGCCCCAGCATTTT. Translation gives CASSKWGTDQPQHF.

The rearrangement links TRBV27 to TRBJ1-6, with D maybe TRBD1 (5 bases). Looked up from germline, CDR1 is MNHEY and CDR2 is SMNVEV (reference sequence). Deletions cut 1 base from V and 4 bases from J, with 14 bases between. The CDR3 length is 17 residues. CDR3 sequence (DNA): TGTGCCAGCAGTTTATGGCGGGGGGTGGGTTATAATTCACCCCTCCACTTT. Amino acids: CASSLWRGVGYNSPLHF.

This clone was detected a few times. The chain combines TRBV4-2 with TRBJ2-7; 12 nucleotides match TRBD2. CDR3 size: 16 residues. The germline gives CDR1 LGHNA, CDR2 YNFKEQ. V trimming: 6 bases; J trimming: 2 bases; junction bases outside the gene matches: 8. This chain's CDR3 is CASSASGGAVPYEQYF. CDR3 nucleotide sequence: TGTGCCAGCAGTGCTAGCGGGGGGGCCGTACCCTACGAGCAGTACTTC.

The CDR3 loop reads CASSQGVQGASGYTF. CDR3 DNA: TGCGCCAGCAGCCAAGGAGTGCAGGGGGCAAGTGGCTACACCTTC. V and J are TRBV4-1 and TRBJ1-2, with 8 positions matching TRBD1. The CDR3 sequence is 15 residues long. V trimming: 1 base; J trimming: 7 bases; junction bases outside the gene matches: 8. Germline lookup yields CDR1 MGHRA and CDR2 YSYEKL.

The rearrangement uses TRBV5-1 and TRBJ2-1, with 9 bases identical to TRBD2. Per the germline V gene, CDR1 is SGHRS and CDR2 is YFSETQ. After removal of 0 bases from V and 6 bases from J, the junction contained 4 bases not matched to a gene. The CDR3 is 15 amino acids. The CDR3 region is CASSLGGGESNEQFF. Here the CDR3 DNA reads TGCGCCAGCAGCTTGGGCGGGGGGGAGAGCAATGAGCAGTTCTTC. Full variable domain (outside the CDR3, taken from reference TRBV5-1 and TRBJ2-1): KAGVTQTPRYLIKTRGQQVTLSCSPISGHRSVSWYQQTPGQGLQFLFEYFSETQRNKGNFPGRFSGRQFSNSRSEMNVSTLELGDSALYLCASSLGGGESNEQFFGPGTRLTVL.

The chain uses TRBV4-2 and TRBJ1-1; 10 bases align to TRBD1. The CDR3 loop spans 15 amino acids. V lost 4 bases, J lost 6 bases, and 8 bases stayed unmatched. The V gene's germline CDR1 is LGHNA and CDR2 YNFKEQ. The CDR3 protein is CASSLWTGGGSEAFF. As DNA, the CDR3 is TGTGCCAGCAGCCTATGGACAGGGGGGGGGTCTGAAGCTTTCTTT.

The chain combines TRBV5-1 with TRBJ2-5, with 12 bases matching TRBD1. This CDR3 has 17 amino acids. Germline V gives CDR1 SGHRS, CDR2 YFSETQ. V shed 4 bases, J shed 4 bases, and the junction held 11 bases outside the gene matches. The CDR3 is CASSPRLGQGAGETQYF. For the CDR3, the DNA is TGCGCCAGCAGCCCCCGGCTGGGACAGGGGGCGGGAGAGACCCAGTACTTC.

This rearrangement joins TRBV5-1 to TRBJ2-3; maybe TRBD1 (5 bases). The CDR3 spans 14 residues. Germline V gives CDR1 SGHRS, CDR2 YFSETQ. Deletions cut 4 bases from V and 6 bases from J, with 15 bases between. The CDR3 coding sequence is TGCGCCAGCAGCCTCGGACAAACCAGGGATACGCAGTATTTT. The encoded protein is CASSLGQTRDTQYF.

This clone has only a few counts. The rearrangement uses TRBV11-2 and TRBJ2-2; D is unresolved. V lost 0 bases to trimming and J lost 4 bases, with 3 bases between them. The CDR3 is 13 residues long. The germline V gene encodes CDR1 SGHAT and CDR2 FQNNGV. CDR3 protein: CASSLESTGELFF. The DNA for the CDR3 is TGTGCCAGCAGCTTAGAGAGCACCGGGGAGCTGTTTTTT.

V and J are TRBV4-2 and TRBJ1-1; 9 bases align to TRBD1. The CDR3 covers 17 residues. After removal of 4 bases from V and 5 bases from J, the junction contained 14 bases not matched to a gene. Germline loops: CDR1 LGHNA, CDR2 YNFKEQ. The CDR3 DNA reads TGTGCCAGCAGCCGAATAAGACCGGGACAGGGACGGACTGAAGCTTTCTTT. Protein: CASSRIRPGQGRTEAFF.

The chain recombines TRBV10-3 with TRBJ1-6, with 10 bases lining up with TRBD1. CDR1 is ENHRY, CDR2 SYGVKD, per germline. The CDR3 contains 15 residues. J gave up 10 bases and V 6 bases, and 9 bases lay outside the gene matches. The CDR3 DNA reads TGTGCCATCAGCGATATGGGACAGGGGAGATCACCCCTCCACTTT. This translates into CAISDMGQGRSPLHF.